The present T cell receptor (beta chain) was sequenced within a study of blood T cell repertoires in COVID-19. Study background: The United States, Italy and Spain supplied acute and convalescent COVID-19 samples.

Methods used by the authors: Reference gene primer amplification in the assay estimated nucleated cell counts. The table came from immunoSEQ multiplex PCR; TCRdb's copy has only in-frame clones and leaves some out. That table gives V, J and clone size, and the DNA gave D and trimming. This table has approximately 140,000 clones, approximately 89% appearing once. Sequencing was performed on peripheral blood. The TCR comes from a man aged 55 to 70 with active or convalescent COVID-19.

The CDR3 region has the DNA TGCGCCAGCAGCCGAAACGGCCGGGACAGTTCCTACGAGCAGTACTTC. Its translation is CASSRNGRDSSYEQYF. This sequence joins TRBV5-1 and TRBJ2-7; TRBD1 agrees at 7 bases. CDR3 length: 16 residues. CDR1 is SGHRS and CDR2 is YFSETQ in the germline V gene. Losses at the gene ends were 4 bases for V and 1 base for J; bases not matched to a gene: 11.